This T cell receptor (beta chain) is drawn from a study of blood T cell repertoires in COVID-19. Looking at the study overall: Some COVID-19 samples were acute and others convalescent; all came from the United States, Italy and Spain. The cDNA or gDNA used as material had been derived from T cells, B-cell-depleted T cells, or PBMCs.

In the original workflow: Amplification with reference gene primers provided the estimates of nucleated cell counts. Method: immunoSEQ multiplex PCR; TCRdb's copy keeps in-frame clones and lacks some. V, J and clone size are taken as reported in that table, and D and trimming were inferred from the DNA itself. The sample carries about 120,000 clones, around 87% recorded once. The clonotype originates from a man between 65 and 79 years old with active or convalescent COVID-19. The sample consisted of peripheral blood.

The CDR3 protein is CASSQGTGGQGEKLFF. For the CDR3, the DNA is TGTGCCAGCAGTCAAGGGACAGGGGGACAGGGTGAAAAACTGTTTTTT. This chain uses TRBV2 with TRBJ1-4; 11 bases align to TRBD1. The trim removed 5 bases at V and 7 bases at J, leaving 9 bases unmatched. Germline V CDR1 and CDR2: SNHLY, FYNNEI. The CDR3 runs to 16 residues.